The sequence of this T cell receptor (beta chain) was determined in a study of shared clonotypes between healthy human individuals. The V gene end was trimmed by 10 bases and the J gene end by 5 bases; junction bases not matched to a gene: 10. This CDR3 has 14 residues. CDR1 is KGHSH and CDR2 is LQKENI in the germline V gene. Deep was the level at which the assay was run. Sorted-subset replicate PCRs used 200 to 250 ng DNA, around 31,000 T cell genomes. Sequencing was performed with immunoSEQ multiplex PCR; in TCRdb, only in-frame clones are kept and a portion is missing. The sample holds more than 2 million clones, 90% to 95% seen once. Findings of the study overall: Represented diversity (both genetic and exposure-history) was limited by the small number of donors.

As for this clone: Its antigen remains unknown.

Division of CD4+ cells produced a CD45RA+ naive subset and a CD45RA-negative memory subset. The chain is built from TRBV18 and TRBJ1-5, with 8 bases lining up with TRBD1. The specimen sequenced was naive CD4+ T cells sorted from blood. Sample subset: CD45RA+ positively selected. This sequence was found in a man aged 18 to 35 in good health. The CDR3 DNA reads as TGTGCCACTCCCCCCAGGGGGCAGGATCAGCCCCAGCATTTT. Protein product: CATPPRGQDQPQHF. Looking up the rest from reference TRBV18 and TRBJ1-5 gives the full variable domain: NAGVMQNPRHLVRRRGQEARLRCSPMKGHSHVYWYRQLPEEGLKFMVYLQKENIIDESGMPKERFSAEFPKEGPSILRIQQVVRGDSAAYFCATPPRGQDQPQHFGDGTRLSIL.